Below, 28 T cell receptor beta chains from the same sample are listed, as sequenced in a study of Ad26.COV2.S vaccination and SARS-CoV-2 variants (TCRdb year 2021). The library was produced with the immunoSEQ multiplex PCR assay. TCRdb provides this immuneACCESS table in a form limited to in-frame rearrangements. Some clones are lacking; in checked studies, under half of them reflect an unresolved V gene, and why the rest are absent is not known. Counted in this sample were roughly 460,000 clones; 80% to 90% of them appeared once. The top ten clonotypes cover more than 1.5% of the sample. Sample treatment or condition, as interpreted from the label and publication: 19 received Ad26.COV2.S at low or high dose, single or two shots; about 5 received placebo; per-sample allocation not given. For vaccine and placebo recipients, the sequenced repertoires came from samples collected on day 63 after the first injection.

Material: peripheral blood, obtained in a trial of Ad26.COV2.S vaccine versus placebo. All receptors come from a person between 18 and 65 years old who received the Ad26.COV2.S COVID-19 vaccine or a placebo.

The V call is TRBV5-6, the J call TRBJ1-1; D remains unclear. The V end was cut by 0 bases, the J end by 6 bases, with 9 bases between. The CDR3 is made up of 13 amino acids. Per the germline V gene, CDR1 is SGHDT and CDR2 is YYEEEE. CDR3 residues: CASSLAAISEAFF. CDR3 DNA sequence: TGTGCCAGCAGCTTGGCCGCGATTTCTGAAGCTTTCTTT.

The chain couples TRBV5-1 to TRBJ2-3; a weak D match, TRBD2 (5 bases). This CDR3 has 16 amino acids. V lost 0 bases and J 0 bases, leaving 11 bases between the germline ends. Germline assignment: CDR1 SGHRS and CDR2 YFSETQ. CDR3 region: CASSLERTASTDTQYF. The CDR3 bases are TGCGCCAGCAGCTTGGAGAGGACTGCTAGCACAGATACGCAGTATTTT.

For the CDR3, the DNA is TGTGCCAGCTCGGACAGGGGGTACACTGAAGCTTTCTTT. It codes for CASSDRGYTEAFF. The chain links TRBV18 to TRBJ1-1, with 10 bases matching TRBD1. Germline assignment: CDR1 KGHSH and CDR2 LQKENI. J lost 3 bases, V lost 6 bases, and 1 base had no gene match. The CDR3 is 13 residues long.

V usage is TRBV7-9 and J usage is TRBJ2-1, with 9 positions matching TRBD2. V shed 2 bases and J 4 bases; nucleotides not matched to a gene: 3. The CDR3 loop spans 15 amino acids. Germline V lookup: CDR1 SEHNR, CDR2 FQNEAQ (reference sequence). The CDR3 DNA follows: TGTGCCAGCAGCTTATCTAGCGGGGCTTACAATGAGCAGTTCTTC. Amino acid sequence: CASSLSSGAYNEQFF.

The rearrangement links TRBV7-2 to TRBJ2-5; the D is unclear. Germline V gives CDR1 SGHTA, CDR2 FQGNSA. V was pared by 5 bases and J by 5 bases, with 15 bases between. The length of the CDR3 is 14 residues. The CDR3, as DNA: TGTGCCAGCAGCCCCGCGAAGAGGCGGGAGACCCAGTACTTC. Residues: CASSPAKRRETQYF.

The chain links TRBV2 to TRBJ1-2; D ambiguous. Germline V gene data show CDR1 as SNHLY and CDR2 as FYNNEI. The CDR3 spans 14 residues. V was pared by 6 bases and J by 7 bases, with 18 bases between. CDR3 DNA: TGTGCCAGCAGAAACCTCGGATCCTTCTCTGGCTACACCTTC. This encodes CASRNLGSFSGYTF.

The chain links TRBV7-2 to TRBJ2-5, with unresolved D. Germline CDR1 is SGHTA and CDR2 is FQGNSA. V shed 7 bases and J shed 5 bases, with 23 bases lying between them. The CDR3 extends over 16 amino acids. As DNA, the CDR3 is TGTGCCAGCACTCCCAATAGACCGGAATTGGGGGAGACCCAGTACTTC. This codes for CASTPNRPELGETQYF.

J is TRBJ1-4 and V is TRBV7-6; D might be TRBD1 (6 bases). Trimming pared 2 bases from V and 5 bases from J, leaving 15 bases between. This CDR3 is 16 amino acids long. Looked up from germline, CDR1 is SGHVS and CDR2 is FNYEAQ. The CDR3: CASSLRSGEENEKLFF. CDR3 bases: TGTGCCAGCAGCTTACGGTCAGGGGAGGAGAATGAAAAACTGTTTTTT.

The V call is TRBV6-5, the J call TRBJ1-1; unclear D gene. Between the trimmed V and J ends, which lost 1 base and 1 base, there was a span of 7 bases. CDR3 size: 14 residues. Germline V gene data show CDR1 as MNHEY and CDR2 as SVGAGI. The CDR3 nucleotides are TGTGCCAGCAGTTACTTCTCACAGAACACTGAAGCTTTCTTT. It codes for CASSYFSQNTEAFF.

V is TRBV15 and J is TRBJ2-5, with 7 bases lining up with TRBD2. Germline loops: CDR1 LNHNV, CDR2 YYDKDF (reference sequence). Trimming removed 0 bases from V and 4 bases from J; junction bases left unmatched: 5. This CDR3 spans 15 amino acids. The CDR3 loop is CATSRDVGEGETQYF. DNA of the CDR3: TGTGCCACCAGCAGAGATGTTGGGGAGGGAGAGACCCAGTACTTC.

This chain joins TRBV19 and TRBJ2-1; D is possibly TRBD1 (5 bases). V lost 11 bases to trimming and J lost 0 bases, with 11 bases between them. Germline CDR1 is LNHDA and CDR2 is SQIVND (reference sequence). The length of the CDR3 is 13 residues. The CDR3 region has the DNA TGTGCCGCAAGCAGGGACTCCTACAATGAGCAGTTCTTC. This sequence encodes CAASRDSYNEQFF. Complete variable domain (other parts from reference TRBV19 and TRBJ2-1): DGGITQSPKYLFRKEGQNVTLSCEQNLNHDAMYWYRQDPGQGLRLIYYSQIVNDFQKGDIAEGYSVSREKKESFPLTVTSAQKNPTAFYLCAASRDSYNEQFFGPGTRLTVL.

The chain recombines TRBV27 with TRBJ1-4; no firm D call. The germline CDR1 and CDR2 sequences are MNHEY and SMNVEV (reference sequence). This CDR3 region has 14 residues. V gave up 4 bases and J gave up 2 bases, with 8 bases separating them. The CDR3 region has the DNA TGTGCCAGCAGTTCAGAGATCACTAATGAAAAACTGTTTTTT. Its protein product is CASSSEITNEKLFF.

The chain couples TRBV5-8 to TRBJ2-1, with D perhaps matching TRBD2 (6 bases). The CDR3 runs 14 residues. Looked up from germline, CDR1 is SGHTS and CDR2 is YDEGEE. V was shortened by 0 bases and J by 7 bases, with 11 bases between the two germline ends. CDR3 in amino acids: CASSLAAGRNEQFF. Written as DNA, the CDR3 is TGTGCCAGCAGCTTGGCCGCAGGGAGGAATGAGCAGTTCTTC.

This clone has a single count. The chain couples TRBV27 to TRBJ2-3; D may be TRBD1 (7 bases). V lost 4 bases, J lost 0 bases, and 11 bases lay in between. Germline V gene sequence: CDR1 MNHEY, CDR2 SMNVEV (reference sequence). This CDR3 comprises 15 residues. CDR3 bases: TGTGCCAGCAGTTACGCGGGACAGAGCACAGATACGCAGTATTTT. Translated, it gives CASSYAGQSTDTQYF.

The V call is TRBV14, the J call TRBJ1-1; D remains unclear. The germline gives CDR1 SGHDN, CDR2 FVKESK. Trimming stripped 2 bases from V and 0 bases from J, with 10 bases between. This CDR3 comprises 15 residues. Here the CDR3 reads CASSQQRSMNTEAFF. In DNA form, the CDR3 reads TGTGCCAGCAGCCAACAGCGGTCGATGAACACTGAAGCTTTCTTT.

The CDR3 region has the DNA TGTGCCAGCACCTTGACAGGGGGCAGGGCAGATACGCAGTATTTT. Protein product: CASTLTGGRADTQYF. This chain uses TRBV9 with TRBJ2-3, with TRBD1 identical over 10 bases. This CDR3 comprises 15 residues. Germline-derived CDR1 and CDR2 are SGDLS and YYNGEE. Losses at the gene ends were 6 bases for V and 4 bases for J; bases not matched to a gene: 8. The variable domain in full, completed from reference TRBV9 and TRBJ2-3, reads DSGVTQTPKHLITATGQRVTLRCSPRSGDLSVYWYQQSLDQGLQFLIQYYNGEERAKGNILERFSAQQFPDLHSELNLSSLELGDSALYFCASTLTGGRADTQYFGPGTRLTVL.

This chain links TRBV4-1 with TRBJ2-2; D is unresolved. V was trimmed by 2 bases and J by 0 bases, leaving 10 bases between them. The CDR3 spans 16 residues. Germline assignment: CDR1 MGHRA and CDR2 YSYEKL. This CDR3 is CASSQWSSPNTGELFF. Here the CDR3 DNA reads TGCGCCAGCAGCCAATGGAGCAGCCCGAACACCGGGGAGCTGTTTTTT.

This rearrangement joins TRBV6-5 to TRBJ2-5; tentatively, D is TRBD2 (6 bases). Germline V gives CDR1 MNHEY, CDR2 SVGAGI. With 1 base removed from V and 5 bases from J, the gap between germline ends came to 11 bases. This CDR3 spans 14 amino acids. The CDR3 reads CASSYFGGTETQYF. The DNA for the CDR3 is TGTGCCAGCAGTTACTTTGGAGGGACGGAGACCCAGTACTTC.

J is TRBJ2-1 and V is TRBV11-3; TRBD2 aligns across 13 bases. Per germline, CDR1 SGHNT and CDR2 YENEEA. V was clipped by 5 bases and J by 4 bases; unmatched bases: 2. The length of the CDR3 is 15 residues. DNA of the CDR3: TGTGCCAGCAGCCGGACTAGCGGGAGATACAATGAGCAGTTCTTC. Amino acid sequence: CASSRTSGRYNEQFF.

The chain couples TRBV28 to TRBJ2-7; 7 nucleotides match TRBD1. V shed 6 bases, J shed 2 bases, and the junction held 7 bases outside the gene matches. The CDR3 has 14 residues. CDR1 MDHEN and CDR2 SYDVKM come from the germline V gene. The CDR3, as DNA: TGTGCCAGCAGGGGGACAGCTAGGACCTACGAGCAGTACTTC. Protein: CASRGTARTYEQYF.

This chain links TRBV6-1 with TRBJ1-1; the D is unclear. From germline, CDR1 is MNHNS and CDR2 SASEGT. This CDR3 comprises 15 residues. Trimming took off 0 bases at V and 0 bases at J, with 8 bases between the two ends. DNA of the CDR3: TGTGCCAGCAGTGAAGCCTTGACGATGAACACTGAAGCTTTCTTT. Residues: CASSEALTMNTEAFF.

A single count supports this clone. The chain recombines TRBV30 with TRBJ1-5; the match to TRBD1 covers 7 bases. Trimming cost V 5 bases and J 6 bases; bases outside gene matches: 7. This CDR3 has 13 amino acids. Germline lookup yields CDR1 GTSNPN and CDR2 SVGIG (reference sequence). CDR3 DNA sequence: TGTGCCTGGGGAGACAGGGCCGGTCAGCCCCAGCATTTT. Its protein is CAWGDRAGQPQHF.

The rearrangement joins TRBV7-3 to TRBJ2-7, with D uncertain. The germline gives CDR1 SGHTA, CDR2 FQGTGA. Trimming shortened V by 5 bases and J by 1 base, and 12 bases separated the two germline ends. This CDR3 contains 14 residues. Here the CDR3 DNA reads TGTGCCAGCAGCCCCCGGACGGGTTCCTACGAGCAGTACTTC. The encoded protein is CASSPRTGSYEQYF.

This clone was observed once. V usage is TRBV9 and J usage is TRBJ2-2; D may match TRBD1 or TRBD2 (6 bases each). The CDR3 totals 17 residues. Trimming removed 3 bases from V and 4 bases from J, with 19 bases in between. The germline gives CDR1 SGDLS, CDR2 YYNGEE. CDR3 region: CASSEGGANKLTGELFF. For the CDR3, the DNA is TGTGCCAGCAGCGAGGGGGGCGCGAACAAGCTCACCGGGGAGCTGTTTTTT.

A note on this clone: A junction boundary mismatches the germline segment, possibly from a read error. The identical CDR3 is also encoded by other nucleotide sequences in the sample. The chain carries TRBV5-1 and TRBJ2-2; 10 bases line up with TRBD2. Germline V gives CDR1 SGHRS, CDR2 YFSETQ. CDR3 size: 13 residues. This CDR3 is CATRTSGTGELFF. In DNA form, the CDR3 reads TGCGCCACCAGGACTAGCGGAACCGGGGAACTGTTTTTT.

The chain employs TRBV12-3 or TRBV12-4 and TRBJ2-7; D assignment may be TRBD1 or TRBD2 (5 bases each). The CDR3 covers 12 residues. Deletions cut 6 bases from V and 7 bases from J, with 13 bases between. The CDR3 bases are TGTGCCAGCAGAGTTGGGACGGGGGAGCAGTACTTC. Its translation is CASRVGTGEQYF.

The chain has TRBV11-2 and TRBJ1-3; unclear D gene. CDR3 length: 15 residues. V was shortened by 5 bases and J by 4 bases, with 15 bases between the two germline ends. Germline assignment: CDR1 SGHAT and CDR2 FQNNGV. CDR3 sequence: CASSKIGASGNTIYF. Here the CDR3 DNA reads TGTGCCAGCAGCAAAATCGGAGCGTCGGGAAACACCATATATTTT.

In its sample, this clone was seen once. The chain employs TRBV30 and TRBJ1-1; 7 bases map to TRBD1. Trimming at V came to 3 bases and at J to 4 bases, leaving 8 bases not matched to a gene. CDR1 GTSNPN and CDR2 SVGIG come from the germline V gene (reference sequence). The CDR3 totals 14 residues. The CDR3 spells CAWRPRSGGTEAFF. CDR3 in DNA: TGTGCCTGGAGACCACGATCAGGGGGCACTGAAGCTTTCTTT.